This TCR beta chain emerged from a study of monozygotic twins with inflammatory bowel disease. Comment on this clonotype: Its antigen is unknown.

Study-wide points: With others, IBD patients shared fewer clonotypes than healthy twins did, especially with disease activity.

From the 5' RACE reads, TCRdb lists one entry per CDR3 protein and no DNA. The sample table sets out roughly 320,000 distinct CDR3 sequences. The sequence was collected from a human donor with ulcerative colitis or Crohn's disease, or a healthy co-twin of an affected twin (not recorded which). Material for sequencing was blood.

CDR3 amino acids: CASSLVDRGPGEQYF. V gene TRBV28 combines with J gene TRBJ2-7; the D call from TCRdb, TRBD1, cannot be confirmed without DNA. The CDR3 sequence is 15 residues long. The germline gives CDR1 MDHEN, CDR2 SYDVKM.